This TCR beta chain is drawn from a study of shared clonotypes between healthy human individuals. A word on this clone: The antigen remains unidentified.

Clones were sequenced by immunoSEQ multiplex PCR, and TCRdb holds only the in-frame ones, with some missing. The profile shows roughly 100,000 clones, about 67% of them singletons. The CDR3 totals 14 residues. V dropped 4 bases and J dropped 2; count of bases not matched to a gene: 5. Germline CDR1 and CDR2: MNHEY and SMNVEV (reference sequence). Study results and caveats: Blood was the only sampled material, and tissue repertoires likely differ. Even with large depth, rarefaction showed that sorted-subset sequencing was incomplete. Sharing of clonotypes among donors was expected to vary with sequencing depth.

This sequence was found in a woman aged 25 to 39 in good health. Input material: memory CD8+ T cells sorted from blood. The subset was: CD45RO+ cells pooled with CCR7-negative TemRA cells. The V and J genes are TRBV27 and TRBJ2-7; 7 bases align to TRBD1. CDR3 protein: CASSWGQSTYEQYF. Written as DNA, the CDR3 is TGTGCCAGCAGTTGGGGACAGTCCACCTACGAGCAGTACTTC.